The following is a TCR beta chain sequence with its context. RNA amounts of 0.5 to 1 ug underwent reverse transcription with random hexamers. Amplification of TCR beta CDR3 by immunoSEQ multiplex PCR spanned 54 Vbeta and 13 Jbeta. TCRdb used MiXCR to reprocess the immunoSEQ multiplex PCR reads, holding one entry per CDR3 protein. The sample includes roughly 140,000 distinct CDR3 sequences, approximately 96% of them seen just once. The CDR3 consists of 16 residues. V dropped 4 bases and J dropped 6 bases, with 21 bases sitting between them. This record comes from a study of CD8 T cells in Susac syndrome.

The sequence was obtained from a human donor with multiple sclerosis. The J gene is TRBJ1-2, the V gene TRBV12-3 or TRBV12-4; maybe TRBD1 (6 bases). The specimen sequenced was CD8+ T cells from PBMCs. This chain's CDR3 is CASSSPRTVRTNGYTF. CDR3 DNA: TGTGCCAGCAGTTCCCCGCGGACAGTCCGTACGAATGGCTACACCTTC.